The entry below gives a single TCR beta chain sequence along with its context. The antigen remains unidentified. The data stem from a study of cytomegalovirus exposure and HLA in healthy donors. The CDR3 sequence is 15 residues long. Deletions cut 0 bases from V and 4 bases from J, with 14 bases between. Germline CDR1 and CDR2: SGHNT and YYREEE (reference sequence). The PCR was carried out with 60 Vbeta primers and 13 Jbeta primers. TCRdb keeps only in-frame clones here, not all; method: immunoSEQ multiplex PCR. The table records over 100,000 clones, 75% to 85% of them present only once. Overall study findings and caveats: There was a cluster of highly shared sequence variants that was likely a sequencing artifact.

The sequencing input was PBMCs. The rearrangement links TRBV5-4 to TRBJ2-7; tentatively, D is TRBD2 (5 bases). The sequence derives from a male donor in good health and CMV-seronegative. The CDR3 reads CASSLVAGGGYEQYF. Written as DNA, the CDR3 is TGTGCCAGCAGCTTGGTAGCTGGAGGTGGTTACGAGCAGTACTTC.